These 30 T cell receptor beta chains came from one sample sequenced in a study of T-cell memory formation after mild COVID-19. In TCRdb, the 5' RACE reads were re-called with MiXCR into one record per CDR3 protein. This sample yields around 250,000 distinct CDR3 sequences, of which approximately 15% are seen a single time; more than 20% belongs to the top ten. The material sequenced was PBMCs or a T cell subset sorted from them (not recorded which). All receptors come from a man between 18 and 29 years old who had mild COVID-19 (a few samples of this study predate the infection). Cell type and time point are not known.

The V call is TRBV6-2 or TRBV6-3, the J call TRBJ1-2; 9 positions match TRBD1. The germline V gene has CDR1 MNHEY and CDR2 SVGEGT. There are 14 residues in the CDR3. The V gene end was trimmed by 2 bases and the J gene end by 5 bases; junction bases not matched to a gene: 3. The CDR3 DNA is TGTGCCAGCAGTTACGGGACAGGGCGGTATGGCTACACCTTC. It yields the protein CASSYGTGRYGYTF.

V and J are TRBV20-1 and TRBJ1-6; the D gene is possibly TRBD1 (6 bases). The CDR3 is made up of 15 amino acids. Germline loops: CDR1 DFQATT, CDR2 SNEGSKA (reference sequence). CDR3 nucleotides: TGCAGCGCACGGCTGGGGGGGCCCGGTAATTCACCCCTCCACTTT. Encoded protein: CSARLGGPGNSPLHF.

The rearrangement links TRBV27 to TRBJ2-3; 11 bases fit TRBD2. CDR1 and CDR2 (germline): MNHEY, SMNVEV (reference sequence). V dropped 3 bases and J dropped 4; count of bases not matched to a gene: 3. The CDR3 length is 15 residues. The CDR3 protein is CASSLASGGSDTQYF. For the CDR3, the DNA is TGTGCCAGCAGTTTGGCTAGCGGGGGGTCAGATACGCAGTATTTT.

This clonotype was counted ten times or more. The chain couples TRBV20-1 to TRBJ2-3; 8 bases are a match to TRBD1. Germline V gene lookup returns CDR1 DFQATT and CDR2 SNEGSKA (reference sequence). This CDR3 is built from 13 residues. Losses at the gene ends were 3 bases for V and 1 base for J; bases not matched to a gene: 0. The CDR3 protein is CSARTGGTDTQYF. CDR3 in DNA: TGCAGTGCTAGGACAGGGGGCACAGATACGCAGTATTTT.

The chain uses TRBV30 and TRBJ1-2; D is unresolved. The CDR3 is 12 residues long. Per the germline V gene, CDR1 is GTSNPN and CDR2 is SVGIG (reference sequence). Trimming left V 8 bases short and J 2 bases short, with 12 bases between. The CDR3 region is CALLPQNYGYTF. The DNA of the CDR3 is TGTGCCCTTTTACCTCAAAACTATGGCTACACCTTC.

As DNA, the CDR3 is TGTGCCATGCAACCGGGACAGGGGGCTGGCGAGCAGTACTTC. Protein product: CAMQPGQGAGEQYF. The V call is TRBV10-3, the J call TRBJ2-7; 12 bases match TRBD1. Per the germline V gene, CDR1 is ENHRY and CDR2 is SYGVKD. J lost 6 bases, V lost 9 bases, and 9 bases had no gene match. The CDR3 totals 14 residues.

The chain links TRBV23-1 to TRBJ2-2, with TRBD2 matching over 7 bases. TRBV23-1 is known as an ORF, though its function is uncertain. V lost 0 bases, J lost 5 bases, and 6 bases stayed unmatched. The CDR3 runs to 16 residues. This CDR3 is CASSQSGRAPTGELFF. Here the CDR3 DNA reads TGCGCCAGCAGTCAATCGGGGAGGGCTCCTACCGGGGAGCTGTTTTTT.

The chain combines TRBV5-1 with TRBJ1-3; a possible D gene is TRBD1 (5 bases). Germline lookup yields CDR1 SGHRS and CDR2 YFSETQ. The CDR3 is made up of 16 amino acids. Trimming took off 0 bases at V and 1 base at J, with 11 bases between the two ends. CDR3 amino acids: CASSLAGTDSGNTIYF. DNA of the CDR3: TGCGCCAGCAGCTTGGCCGGGACGGATTCTGGAAACACCATATATTTT.

This chain's CDR3 is CASSGGAYDEQFF. CDR3 bases: TGTGCCAGCTCGGGGGGGGCGTACGATGAGCAGTTCTTC. The chain carries TRBV11-3 and TRBJ2-1; 8 nucleotides agree with TRBD2. The CDR3 has 13 residues. Germline trimming cut 8 bases from V and 8 bases from J; bases unmatched to any gene: 8. CDR1 is SGHNT and CDR2 is YENEEA in the germline V gene.

V is TRBV7-9 and J is TRBJ2-5; either TRBD1 or TRBD2 may fit D (6 bases each). This CDR3 is 14 amino acids long. Germline V CDR1 and CDR2: SEHNR, FQNEAQ (reference sequence). V shed 7 bases and J shed 5 bases, with 17 bases lying between them. The CDR3 coding sequence is TGTGCCAGCACCGAAGGGGGGACTGAGGAGACCCAGTACTTC. Its protein product is CASTEGGTEETQYF.

This clonotype was picked up a small number of times. This rearrangement joins TRBV7-3 to TRBJ2-3; no reliable D call. The CDR3 runs to 14 residues. The V gene's germline CDR1 is SGHTA and CDR2 FQGTGA. The V and J ends lost 6 bases and 6 bases respectively, with 16 bases between them. In nucleotides, the CDR3 is TGTGCCAGCAGTCAAAACGGGCCCCGTGATACGCAGTATTTT. Translated: CASSQNGPRDTQYF.

There are many counts of this clonotype. The chain combines TRBV7-2 with TRBJ1-5; D remains unclear. The CDR3 contains 13 residues. With 5 bases removed from V and 4 bases from J, the gap between germline ends came to 9 bases. Germline assignment: CDR1 SGHTA and CDR2 FQGNSA. The CDR3 loop reads CASSPGGNQPQHF. CDR3 nucleotide sequence: TGTGCCAGCAGCCCCGGTGGAAATCAGCCCCAGCATTTT.

This clonotype was seen a few times. The V call is TRBV7-9, the J call TRBJ2-5; D ambiguous. Per germline, CDR1 SEHNR and CDR2 FQNEAQ (reference sequence). V lost 5 bases and J lost 1, with 8 bases in between. This CDR3 region has 13 residues. CDR3 protein: CASSAKPQETQYF. The CDR3 region has the DNA TGTGCCAGCAGCGCCAAGCCCCAAGAGACCCAGTACTTC.

The J gene is TRBJ1-2, the V gene TRBV7-9; D gene unclear. V dropped 2 bases and J dropped 10 bases, with 11 bases sitting between them. Germline V gene sequence: CDR1 SEHNR, CDR2 FQNEAQ (reference sequence). The CDR3 sequence is 12 residues long. Here the CDR3 reads CASSLKSFLYTF. For the CDR3, the DNA is TGTGCCAGCAGCTTAAAAAGTTTCCTCTACACCTTC. The full variable domain, with the rest looked up from reference TRBV7-9 and TRBJ1-2, is DTGVSQNPRHKITKRGQNVTFRCDPISEHNRLYWYRQTLGQGPEFLTYFQNEAQLEKSRLLSDRFSAERPKGSFSTLEIQRTEQGDSAMYLCASSLKSFLYTFGSGTRLTVV.

This clonotype was detected only a few times. J is TRBJ2-3 and V is TRBV3-1, with D perhaps TRBD2 (6 bases). Per germline, CDR1 LGHDT and CDR2 YNNKEL (reference sequence). This CDR3 region has 16 residues. V lost 3 bases, J lost 5 bases, and 18 bases lay in between. The CDR3 sequence: CASSQAGLPAGDTQYF. The DNA of the CDR3 is TGTGCCAGCAGCCAGGCCGGACTACCCGCCGGAGATACGCAGTATTTT.

This clonotype came up a few times. The rearrangement links TRBV20-1 to TRBJ1-1; 7 nucleotides agree with TRBD1. The germline V gene encodes CDR1 DFQATT and CDR2 SNEGSKA (reference sequence). This CDR3 is built from 13 residues. Losses at the gene ends were 1 base for V and 7 bases for J; bases not matched to a gene: 6. The CDR3 nucleotides read TGCAGTGCTAGAGGGGACAGCGAACTTGAAGCTTTCTTT. Its protein is CSARGDSELEAFF.

The rearrangement joins TRBV5-1 to TRBJ1-2; the match to TRBD1 covers 7 bases. CDR1 is SGHRS, CDR2 YFSETQ, per germline. This CDR3 contains 13 residues. The V segment lost 4 bases and the J segment 7 bases; nucleotides outside the gene matches: 7. The CDR3 DNA follows: TGCGCCAGCAGCCCGACTGGACAGGCTGGCTACACCTTC. Its protein is CASSPTGQAGYTF.

This clonotype appeared a few times. The chain carries TRBV7-9 and TRBJ2-1; the match to TRBD2 covers 7 bases. Germline CDR1 and CDR2: SEHNR and FQNEAQ (reference sequence). Unmatched junction bases numbered 4, after V lost 1 base and J lost 10 bases. The CDR3 extends over 13 amino acids. The CDR3 reads CASSLGLREEQFF. The CDR3 DNA reads as TGTGCCAGCAGCTTAGGGCTGCGGGAGGAGCAGTTCTTC.

The chain recombines TRBV14 with TRBJ2-3, with TRBD2 matching over 11 bases. Unmatched junction bases numbered 4, after V lost 5 bases and J lost 0 bases. This CDR3 spans 16 amino acids. The germline V gene has CDR1 SGHDN and CDR2 FVKESK. In nucleotides, the CDR3 is TGTGCCAGCAGCTGGACTAGCGGGCATAGCACAGATACGCAGTATTTT. Translated: CASSWTSGHSTDTQYF. The whole variable domain, filled in from reference TRBV14 and TRBJ2-3, reads EAGVTQFPSHSVIEKGQTVTLRCDPISGHDNLYWYRRVMGKEIKFLLHFVKESKQDESGMPNNRFLAERTGGTYSTLKVQPAELEDSGVYFCASSWTSGHSTDTQYFGPGTRLTVL.

This clonotype was observed a few times. The chain links TRBV20-1 to TRBJ1-4; D remains unclear. CDR3 length: 13 residues. The germline V gene encodes CDR1 DFQATT and CDR2 SNEGSKA (reference sequence). The CDR3 protein is CSLYGSNNEKLFF. The CDR3 DNA sequence: TGCAGCCTGTACGGGTCCAATAATGAAAAACTGTTTTTT.

This clonotype has a handful of counts. V is TRBV7-3 and J is TRBJ2-3; D is unclear. The V gene lost 3 bases and the J gene lost 2 bases, with 9 bases spanning the gap. Germline V lookup: CDR1 SGHTA, CDR2 FQGTGA. This CDR3 has 14 amino acids. The CDR3 sequence: CASSLELFTDTQYF. CDR3 nucleotides: TGTGCCAGCAGCTTGGAGCTTTTCACAGATACGCAGTATTTT.

This clonotype was detected ten times or more. This chain uses TRBV29-1 with TRBJ2-1; 12 bases line up with TRBD2. CDR1 and CDR2 (germline): SQVTM, ANQGSEA. CDR3 size: 13 residues. Unmatched junction bases numbered 3, after V lost 7 bases and J lost 5 bases. The CDR3 spells CSEGLAGHNEQFF. CDR3 nucleotides: TGCAGCGAGGGACTAGCGGGTCACAATGAGCAGTTCTTC.

For the CDR3, the DNA is TGTGCCAGCAGAGGACAGGGACCCGGGGAGCTGTTTTTT. Its translation is CASRGQGPGELFF. V is TRBV6-6 and J is TRBJ2-2; 8 nucleotides agree with TRBD1. V lost 6 bases and J lost 6; bases outside the gene matches: 3. The CDR3 contains 13 residues. Germline V gene sequence: CDR1 MNHNY, CDR2 SVGAGI (reference sequence).

This clonotype was counted between two and nine times. The rearrangement links TRBV6-2 or TRBV6-3 to TRBJ1-2; no clear D. CDR3 length: 15 residues. Looked up from germline, CDR1 is MNHEY and CDR2 is SVGEGT. V was cut by 0 bases and J by 2 bases, with 10 bases left in between. Written as DNA, the CDR3 is TGTGCCAGCAGTTACTCGAATGGCAGAAACTATGGCTACACCTTC. It translates to CASSYSNGRNYGYTF.

The chain couples TRBV11-1 to TRBJ2-2; TRBD1 might be the D (6 bases). Per the germline V gene, CDR1 is SGHAT and CDR2 is FQDESV (reference sequence). Trimming shortened V by 2 bases and J by 5 bases, and 12 bases separated the two germline ends. This CDR3 has 15 amino acids. The CDR3 sequence is CASSLMGASTGELFF. As DNA, the CDR3 is TGTGCCAGCAGCTTAATGGGGGCTAGTACCGGGGAGCTGTTTTTT.

The chain uses TRBV5-3 and TRBJ1-5; 9 nucleotides agree with TRBD1. TRBV5-3 is sorted into the ORF group, with uncertain function. The V segment lost 9 bases and the J segment 1 base; nucleotides outside the gene matches: 8. This CDR3 comprises 15 residues. CDR3 residues: CANLTGGPSNQPQHF. For the CDR3, the DNA is TGTGCCAATCTAACAGGGGGCCCGAGCAATCAGCCCCAGCATTTT.

This chain uses TRBV29-1 with TRBJ2-3; a weak D match, TRBD1 (5 bases). V lost 7 bases to trimming and J lost 2 bases, with 16 bases between them. The CDR3 runs 14 residues. Germline V gene data show CDR1 as SQVTM and CDR2 as ANQGSEA. The CDR3 DNA sequence: TGCAGCGCTGCCGGACGACAGTTCACAGATACGCAGTATTTT. As protein: CSAAGRQFTDTQYF.

The CDR3 reads CSVRTDSLSYEQYF. For the CDR3, the DNA is TGCAGCGTCCGGACGGACTCCCTATCCTACGAGCAGTACTTC. V gene TRBV29-1 combines with J gene TRBJ2-7, with D possibly TRBD2 on 5 matching bases. The V gene's germline CDR1 is SQVTM and CDR2 ANQGSEA. V was pared by 6 bases and J by 1 base, with 16 bases between. This CDR3 has 14 residues.

The chain couples TRBV7-7 to TRBJ2-7, with 7 bases matching TRBD2. The length of the CDR3 is 14 residues. Looked up from germline, CDR1 is SSHAT and CDR2 is FNYEAQ (reference sequence). V trimming: 1 base; J trimming: 3 bases; junction bases outside the gene matches: 3. The CDR3 DNA is TGTGCCAGCAGCTTAGGGGAGGGCGGCTACGAGCAGTACTTC. It yields the protein CASSLGEGGYEQYF.

This rearrangement joins TRBV12-3 or TRBV12-4 to TRBJ2-7, with a tentative D call TRBD2 (6 bases). This CDR3 region has 16 residues. Trimming pared 5 bases from V and 4 bases from J, leaving 21 bases between. The CDR3 protein is CASSPPGVYPLYEQYF. CDR3 nucleotides: TGTGCCAGCAGTCCCCCGGGGGTATACCCTCTTTACGAGCAGTACTTC.